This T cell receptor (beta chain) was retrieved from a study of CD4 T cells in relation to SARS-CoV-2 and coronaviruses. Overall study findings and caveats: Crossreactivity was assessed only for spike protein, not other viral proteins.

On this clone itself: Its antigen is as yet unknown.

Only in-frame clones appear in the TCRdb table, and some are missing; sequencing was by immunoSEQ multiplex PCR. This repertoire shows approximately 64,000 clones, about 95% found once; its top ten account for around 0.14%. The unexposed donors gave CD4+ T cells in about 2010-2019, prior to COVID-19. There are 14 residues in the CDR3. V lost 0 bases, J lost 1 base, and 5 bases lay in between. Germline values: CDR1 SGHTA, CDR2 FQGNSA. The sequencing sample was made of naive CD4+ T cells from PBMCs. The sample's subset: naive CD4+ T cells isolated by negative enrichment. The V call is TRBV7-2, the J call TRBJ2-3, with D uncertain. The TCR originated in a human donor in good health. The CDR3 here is CASSLAVRTDTQYF. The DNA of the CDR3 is TGTGCCAGCAGCTTAGCGGTTCGCACAGATACGCAGTATTTT.